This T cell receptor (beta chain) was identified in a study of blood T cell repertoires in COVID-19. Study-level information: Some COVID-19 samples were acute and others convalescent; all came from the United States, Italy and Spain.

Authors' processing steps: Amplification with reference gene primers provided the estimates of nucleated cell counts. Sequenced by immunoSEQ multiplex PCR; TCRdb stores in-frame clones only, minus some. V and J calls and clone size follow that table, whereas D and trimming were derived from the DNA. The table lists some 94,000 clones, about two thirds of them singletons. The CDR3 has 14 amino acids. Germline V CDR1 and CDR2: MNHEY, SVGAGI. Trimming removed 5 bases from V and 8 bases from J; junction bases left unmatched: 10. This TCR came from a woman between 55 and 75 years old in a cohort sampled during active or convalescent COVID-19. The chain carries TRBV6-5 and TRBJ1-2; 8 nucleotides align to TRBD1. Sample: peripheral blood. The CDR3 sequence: CASSISGGRRGYTF. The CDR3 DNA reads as TGTGCCAGCAGTATATCAGGGGGCAGGCGCGGCTACACCTTC.